There are a few counts of the clone carrying this T cell receptor beta chain. Its cognate antigen is unknown. This record comes from a study of blood T cells in healthy people across ages. This CDR3 comprises 16 residues. V lost 5 bases, J lost 5 bases, and 21 bases lay in between. Looked up from germline, CDR1 is SGHVS and CDR2 is FQNEAQ. A second PCR, run for roughly 7 to 12 cycles, used a sample-barcoded 5' primer plus a J-beta primer mix. TCRdb re-called the 5' RACE reads with MiXCR, one entry per CDR3 protein. Counted here are about 760,000 distinct CDR3 sequences, about 56% occurring once; the ten biggest clones make up roughly 25%. Broader study findings: Diversity estimates drawn from one million T cells were deemed underestimates.

The J gene is TRBJ2-5, the V gene TRBV7-8, with D possibly TRBD2 on 5 matching bases. This TCR was sampled from a man in his forties in good health. The sequenced material came from blood. The CDR3 nucleotides read TGTGCCAGCAGCCCCCAAAGCGTCGGGGTTGCTGAGACCCAGTACTTC. Translating gives CASSPQSVGVAETQYF.